Listed here are 23 T cell receptor beta chains from one sample, sequenced in a study of glioma-infiltrating T cells. Amplification of TCR alpha and beta CDR3 regions from RNA used iRepertoire nested multiplex PCR. TCRdb processed the multiplex PCR reads anew with MiXCR; each CDR3 protein has one entry. The table includes roughly 100,000 distinct CDR3 sequences, about 30% detected once. The sample comprised glioma tissue, nonneoplastic brain tissue, or PBMCs (not recorded which). These TCRs come from a human donor with low-grade glioma or glioblastoma, undergoing nonglioma brain surgery, or in good health (not recorded which).

With respect to this clonotype: Since a much larger clone is just one base distant, this may be a read error. The chain is built from TRBV6-2 or TRBV6-3 and TRBJ2-7; no reliable D call. Per the germline V gene, CDR1 is MNHEY and CDR2 is SVGEGT. The CDR3 is 13 amino acids. Trimming left V 9 bases short and J 0 bases short, with 12 bases between. DNA of the CDR3: TGTGCCAGACAGAAGGGCGCCTCCTACGAGCAGTACTTC. It codes for CARQKGASYEQYF.

J is TRBJ1-5 and V is TRBV29-1; the match to TRBD1 covers 8 bases. The CDR3 is made up of 13 amino acids. The V gene's germline CDR1 is SQVTM and CDR2 ANQGSEA. The V and J ends lost 6 bases and 3 bases, in that order; junction bases with no gene match: 4. CDR3: CSVRTGTNQPQHF. The CDR3 DNA reads as TGCAGCGTCCGGACAGGGACCAATCAGCCCCAGCATTTT.

This clonotype was seen at least ten times. This chain joins TRBV20-1 and TRBJ1-5, with D possibly being TRBD1 (5 bases). The CDR3 length is 13 residues. Germline CDR1 reads DFQATT; CDR2 reads SNEGSKA (reference sequence). Trimming left V 6 bases short and J 2 bases short, with 11 bases between. The CDR3 spells CSARDVRNQPQHF. The CDR3 DNA sequence: TGCAGTGCAAGGGACGTCCGCAATCAGCCCCAGCATTTT.

Remarks on this clonotype: A much bigger clone sits one base away, suggesting this may be a read error. The chain combines TRBV6-1 with TRBJ2-3, with 8 positions matching TRBD2. The CDR3 sequence is 14 residues long. Germline CDR1 reads MNHNS; CDR2 reads SASEGT. The CDR3 DNA sequence: TGTGCCAGCAAGCGGGGGAGCGACACAGATAAGCAGTATTTT. As protein: CASKRGSDTDKQYF.

This clonotype has just a few counts. Compared with germline, one end of the junction differs, possibly owing to a read error. This chain connects TRBV7-9 to TRBJ1-5; D ambiguous. The CDR3 is made up of 13 amino acids. Germline values: CDR1 SEHNR, CDR2 FQNEAQ (reference sequence). This CDR3 is CASSLLENRPQHF. In DNA form, the CDR3 reads TGTGCCAGCAGCTTATTAGAGAATCGGCCCCAGCATTTT. Supplemented by reference TRBV7-9 and TRBJ1-5, the full variable domain reads DTGVSQNPRHKITKRGQNVTFRCDPISEHNRLYWYRQTLGQGPEFLTYFQNEAQLEKSRLLSDRFSAERPKGSFSTLEIQRTEQGDSAMYLCASSLLENRPQHFGDGTRLSIL.

For this clonotype: One end of the junction varies from germline; a read error may be responsible. The chain has TRBV27 and TRBJ2-3; a possible D gene is TRBD1 (6 bases). The CDR3 has 14 amino acids. Per the germline V gene, CDR1 is MNHEY and CDR2 is SMNVEV (reference sequence). The CDR3 protein is CASIGLPGADTKYF. The CDR3 bases are TGTGCCAGTATCGGACTGCCAGGGGCAGATACGAAGTATTTT.

The gene calls are TRBV11-2 and TRBJ2-7; the match to TRBD1 covers 8 bases. V dropped 2 bases and J dropped 6; count of bases not matched to a gene: 6. The CDR3 runs 14 residues. Germline CDR1 reads SGHAT; CDR2 reads FQNNGV. The CDR3 reads CASSLMDREGEQYF. The CDR3 nucleotides read TGTGCCAGCAGCTTAATGGACAGGGAAGGCGAGCAGTACTTC. The full variable domain, with the rest looked up from reference TRBV11-2 and TRBJ2-7, is EAGVAQSPRYKIIEKRQSVAFWCNPISGHATLYWYQQILGQGPKLLIQFQNNGVVDDSQLPKDRFSAERLKGVDSTLKIQPAKLEDSAVYLCASSLMDREGEQYFGPGTRLTVT.

This clonotype was detected ten times or more. The V call is TRBV28, the J call TRBJ2-3, with a possible D match to TRBD1 (6 bases). From germline, CDR1 is MDHEN and CDR2 SYDVKM. The ends were cut back, 11 bases at V and 6 bases at J, with 21 bases in the middle. The CDR3 runs 14 residues. Written as DNA, the CDR3 is TGTGCCTCTAGGGGGTCCAACCAAAGGGATACGCAGTATTTT. It codes for CASRGSNQRDTQYF.

Only a few counts were recorded for this clonotype. The chain combines TRBV19 with TRBJ2-7; D is undetermined. The ends were cut back, 1 base at V and 4 bases at J, with 8 bases in the middle. Looked up from germline, CDR1 is LNHDA and CDR2 is SQIVND (reference sequence). The CDR3 is 13 residues long. The CDR3: CASSIGVAYEQYF. The CDR3 DNA follows: TGTGCCAGTAGTATAGGAGTAGCTTACGAGCAGTACTTC.

Many counts were recorded for this clonotype. This rearrangement joins TRBV6-1 to TRBJ2-2; D not certain. V lost 5 bases, J lost 6 bases, and 16 bases lay in between. The CDR3 has 15 amino acids. Germline CDR1 reads MNHNS; CDR2 reads SASEGT. The CDR3 is CASSPESSSAGELFF. In DNA form, the CDR3 reads TGTGCCAGCAGTCCCGAATCTAGTTCGGCCGGGGAGCTGTTTTTT.

This clonotype was counted many times. This chain connects TRBV6-1 to TRBJ2-3; no clear D. CDR3 length: 12 amino acids. Germline CDR1 is MNHNS and CDR2 is SASEGT. V lost 7 bases and J lost 5, with 10 bases in between. As DNA, the CDR3 is TGTGCCAGCACCCCCGATCAAGATACGCAGTATTTT. It codes for CASTPDQDTQYF.

There are a few counts of this clonotype. This chain joins TRBV11-2 and TRBJ2-7; 7 bases map to TRBD1. This CDR3 spans 14 amino acids. In germline, CDR1 is SGHAT, CDR2 FQNNGV. J gave up 3 bases and V 0 bases, and 2 bases lay outside the gene matches. CDR3 protein: CASSLDNRGYEQYF. CDR3 nucleotides: TGTGCCAGCAGCTTAGATAACAGGGGCTACGAGCAGTACTTC.

The CDR3, as DNA: TGTGCCAGCAGTTTCAGCGGCCCCTACAATGAGCAGTTCTTC. Translating it yields CASSFSGPYNEQFF. The chain links TRBV28 to TRBJ2-1; TRBD2 might be the D (5 bases). From germline, CDR1 is MDHEN and CDR2 SYDVKM. The CDR3 loop spans 14 amino acids. Trimming stripped 3 bases from V and 2 bases from J, with 8 bases between.

This clonotype was counted a few times. This chain links TRBV3-1 with TRBJ1-2; possibly TRBD1 for D (5 bases). Germline values: CDR1 LGHDT, CDR2 YNNKEL (reference sequence). V shed 4 bases and J shed 8 bases, with 17 bases lying between them. This CDR3 comprises 14 residues. The CDR3 DNA reads as TGTGCCAGCAGCCCCTCCGCAGGGTTATACGGCTACACCTTC. Translated, it gives CASSPSAGLYGYTF. Combining the CDR3 with reference TRBV3-1 and TRBJ1-2 gives the whole variable domain DTAVSQTPKYLVTQMGNDKSIKCEQNLGHDTMYWYKQDSKKFLKIMFSYNNKELIINETVPNRFSPKSPDKAHLNLHINSLELGDSAVYFCASSPSAGLYGYTFGSGTRLTVV.

The chain carries TRBV20-1 and TRBJ2-5; 7 nucleotides line up with TRBD2. Germline CDR1 and CDR2: DFQATT and SNEGSKA (reference sequence). This CDR3 spans 15 amino acids. V trimming: 3 bases; J trimming: 1 base; junction bases outside the gene matches: 8. The CDR3 spells CSASRSGAPQETQYF. The CDR3 DNA is TGCAGTGCTAGTAGAAGCGGGGCCCCCCAAGAGACCCAGTACTTC.

There are many counts of this clonotype. The J gene is TRBJ2-7, the V gene TRBV20-1; TRBD1 might be the D (5 bases). This CDR3 spans 12 amino acids. The germline gives CDR1 DFQATT, CDR2 SNEGSKA (reference sequence). Trimming removed 7 bases from V and 4 bases from J, with 14 bases in between. The CDR3 bases are TGCAGTGTTCAGGGTAGTTCTTACGAGCAGTACTTC. This sequence encodes CSVQGSSYEQYF.

In this sample, this clonotype turned up many times. V and J are TRBV25-1 and TRBJ2-7; weak D call: TRBD1 (7 bases). Germline CDR1 MGHDK, CDR2 SYGVNS. V was trimmed by 6 bases and J by 6 bases, leaving 15 bases between them. This CDR3 region has 13 residues. The CDR3, as DNA: TGTGCCAGCAGGGCTTCAGGGGGAGGCGAGCAGTACTTC. It codes for CASRASGGGEQYF.

In regard to this clonotype: With a much larger clone just one base away, this may be a read error. The V call is TRBV7-9, the J call TRBJ1-1; no clear D. The CDR3 has 13 residues. Germline-derived CDR1 and CDR2 are SEHNR and FQNEAQ (reference sequence). CDR3: CASKVAANTEDFF. Here the CDR3 DNA reads TGTGCCAGCAAAGTGGCAGCAAACACTGAAGATTTCTTT.

Concerning this clonotype itself: A clone one base away is much larger, so this may be a read error. The rearrangement uses TRBV7-2 and TRBJ1-5; possible D gene TRBD1, 5 bases. Germline V gene data show CDR1 as SGHTA and CDR2 as FQGNSA. V lost 6 bases, J lost 2 bases, and 17 bases lay in between. There are 16 residues in the CDR3. CDR3 amino acids: CASRSRVGTRNQPQHF. CDR3 DNA: TGTGCCAGCAGATCGAGGGTGGGGACCCGCAATCAGCCCCAGCATTTT.

V usage is TRBV30 and J usage is TRBJ1-1, with D possibly being TRBD1 (5 bases). The germline CDR1 and CDR2 sequences are GTSNPN and SVGIG (reference sequence). The CDR3 is made up of 15 amino acids. The V and J ends lost 4 bases and 5 bases respectively, with 20 bases between them. The CDR3 is CAWKAGTQVGTEAFF. The CDR3 DNA sequence: TGTGCCTGGAAAGCCGGGACTCAAGTGGGGACTGAAGCTTTCTTT.

In this sample, this clonotype turned up once. It may be a read error: a sequence one base away is much more abundant. The J gene is TRBJ1-3, the V gene TRBV10-3; 8 nucleotides line up with TRBD1. With V trimmed by 4 bases and J by 2 bases, 4 bases remained unmatched. Per the germline V gene, CDR1 is ENHRY and CDR2 is SYGVKD. This CDR3 comprises 15 residues. This CDR3 reads CAISGGTGTGNTIYF. Here the CDR3 DNA reads TGTGCCATCAGTGGGGGGACAGGTACTGGAAACACCATATATTTT.

About this clonotype itself: A much larger clone is a single base away; this may be a read error. The V and J genes are TRBV25-1 and TRBJ1-6, with D possibly TRBD1 on 5 matching bases. Between the trimmed V and J ends, which lost 5 bases and 5 bases, there was a span of 16 bases. CDR1 is MGHDK and CDR2 is SYGVNS in the germline V gene. The CDR3 covers 16 residues. The CDR3 sequence is CASSYLSTANNSPLHF. For the CDR3, the DNA is TGTGCCAGCAGTTACCTTTCGACAGCCAATAATTCACCCCTCCACTTT.

A word on this clonotype: With a much larger clone just one base away, this may be a read error. This rearrangement joins TRBV7-7 to TRBJ2-2; tentative D call: TRBD2 (5 bases). There are 14 residues in the CDR3. Germline CDR1 reads SSHAT; CDR2 reads FNYEAQ (reference sequence). CDR3 amino acids: CATSVQGSSGELFF. CDR3 coding DNA: TGTGCTACCAGCGTTCAAGGGAGTTCCGGGGAGCTGTTTTTT.